The TCR beta chain under discussion was sequenced for a study of blood T cell repertoires in COVID-19. In the study overall: Acute and convalescent COVID-19 specimens originated in the United States, Italy and Spain. T cells, B-cell-depleted T cells, or PBMCs supplied cDNA or gDNA.

V was cut by 1 base and J by 8 bases, with 17 bases left in between. The CDR3 spans 15 residues. Germline assignment: CDR1 SGHTA and CDR2 FQGNSA. Per the original methods: Counts of nucleated cells, estimated from reference gene primer amplification, were obtained. Clones were sequenced by immunoSEQ multiplex PCR, and TCRdb holds only the in-frame ones, with some missing. V, J and clone size derive from that table, while D and trimming were established from the DNA sequence. Counted here are around 66,000 clones, about 87% occurring once; the ten biggest clones make up around 6.3%. The sample comprised peripheral blood. The V call is TRBV7-2, the J call TRBJ1-2; D perhaps matches TRBD1 (5 bases). The origin of this receptor is a man aged 60 to 69 with acute or convalescent COVID-19. The CDR3 region has the DNA TGTGCCAGCAGCTTAGGACAGCCCGCGTTGGGGGGCTACACCTTC. It encodes CASSLGQPALGGYTF.